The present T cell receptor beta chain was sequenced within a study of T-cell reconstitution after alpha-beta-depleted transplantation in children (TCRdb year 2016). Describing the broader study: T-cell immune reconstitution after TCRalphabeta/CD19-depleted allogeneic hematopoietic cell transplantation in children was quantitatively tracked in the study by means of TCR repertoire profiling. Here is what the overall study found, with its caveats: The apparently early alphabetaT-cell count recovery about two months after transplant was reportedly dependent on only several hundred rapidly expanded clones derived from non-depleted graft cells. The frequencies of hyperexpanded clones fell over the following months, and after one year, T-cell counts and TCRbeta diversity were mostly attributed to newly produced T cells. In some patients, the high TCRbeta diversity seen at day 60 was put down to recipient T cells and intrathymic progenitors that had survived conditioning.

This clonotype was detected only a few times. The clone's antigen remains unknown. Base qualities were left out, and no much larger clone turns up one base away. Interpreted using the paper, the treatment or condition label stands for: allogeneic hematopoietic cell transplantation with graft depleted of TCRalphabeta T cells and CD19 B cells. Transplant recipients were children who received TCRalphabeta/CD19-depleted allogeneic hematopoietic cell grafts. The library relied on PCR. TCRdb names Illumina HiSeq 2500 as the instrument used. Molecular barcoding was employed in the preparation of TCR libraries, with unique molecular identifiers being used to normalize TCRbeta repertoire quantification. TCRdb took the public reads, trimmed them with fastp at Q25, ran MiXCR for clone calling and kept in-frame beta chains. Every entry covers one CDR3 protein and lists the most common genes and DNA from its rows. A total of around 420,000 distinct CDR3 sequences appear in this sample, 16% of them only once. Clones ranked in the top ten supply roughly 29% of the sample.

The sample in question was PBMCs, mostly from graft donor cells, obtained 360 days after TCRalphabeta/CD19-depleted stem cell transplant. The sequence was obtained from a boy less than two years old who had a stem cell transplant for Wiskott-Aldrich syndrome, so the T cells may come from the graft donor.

Here the CDR3 is given as CASLDTGVRTGELFF. The DNA is as follows: TGTGCCAGCTTGGATACGGGGGTGAGGACCGGGGAGCTGTTTTTT. The V and J segments used are TRBV5-8 and TRBJ2-2, and possibly TRBD2, on 6 matching bases. V and J lose 7 bases and 5 bases, and a span of 18 bases separates them. From the cysteine up to the phenylalanine, the CDR3 has a length of 15 residues. The sequence is cut down to CDR3 DNA, 45 bases in frame from base 1. CDR1 and CDR2 are drawn from the germline V gene: SGHTS, YDEGEE.